These 20 T cell receptor beta chains originate from one sample sequenced in a study of tumor-infiltrating lymphocytes in primary liver carcinoma. Out of unsorted whole blood came the blood RNA, and germline DNA was extracted as well. A primer matching the constant region was used to make TCR beta cDNA from 500 ng of total RNA. Three nested multiplex PCR rounds, a slightly modified ARM-PCR method, built the TCR beta libraries. Running 9 to 11 cycles apiece, the first two PCR rounds relied on TRBV1-TRBV30 forward primers together with a C-beta reverse primer. TCRdb used MiXCR to reprocess the multiplex PCR reads, holding one entry per CDR3 protein. The sample records about 310,000 distinct CDR3 sequences, 65% being singletons. The sample comprised peripheral blood. The origin of the receptors is a man aged 40-55 years with primary liver carcinoma and hepatitis B virus infection.

Comments on this clonotype: This CDR3 is missing its conserved last phenylalanine or tryptophan, likely due to a read error. The chain is built from TRBV11-1 and TRBJ2-2; D call uncertain. V was trimmed by 5 bases and J by 6 bases, leaving 7 bases between them. The CDR3 is 12 residues long. Germline V gene lookup returns CDR1 SGHAT and CDR2 FQDESV (reference sequence). The DNA of the CDR3 is TGTGCCAGCAGCCACGGGTCCGGGGAGCTGTTTTCT. It codes for CASSHGSGELFS.

This clonotype showed up just once. Sequence at one end of the junction differs from germline and may be a read error. The chain has TRBV6-5 and TRBJ1-2; a possible D gene is TRBD1 (6 bases). The germline gives CDR1 MNHEY, CDR2 SVGAGI. The CDR3 consists of 15 residues. The CDR3 protein is CANSYSRRGDYGYTF. CDR3 DNA sequence: TGTGCCAACAGTTACTCGAGAAGGGGGGACTATGGCTACACCTTC.

Notes on this clonotype: The junction departs from the called germline gene at one end, perhaps through a read error. J is TRBJ2-1 and V is TRBV7-9, with 9 bases identical to TRBD1. Germline loops: CDR1 SEHNR, CDR2 FQNEAQ (reference sequence). This CDR3 is built from 15 residues. CDR3 region: CASSAQGASYNEQIF. The CDR3 DNA reads as TGTGCCAGCAGTGCACAGGGGGCGAGTTACAATGAGCAGATCTTC.

The chain recombines TRBV7-8 with TRBJ2-5; 9 nucleotides align to TRBD1. Germline CDR1 reads SGHVS; CDR2 reads FQNEAQ. The ends lost 5 bases at V and 1 base at J; junction bases unmatched: 5. This CDR3 is built from 15 residues. This CDR3 is CASSPPGQGQETQYF. CDR3 bases: TGTGCCAGCAGCCCTCCGGGACAGGGCCAAGAGACCCAGTACTTC.

For this clonotype: A much larger clone is a single base away; this may be a read error. V and J are TRBV29-1 and TRBJ1-2, with D possibly matching TRBD1 (6 bases). Germline V gene sequence: CDR1 SQVTM, CDR2 ANQGSEA. V gave up 7 bases and J gave up 5 bases, with 20 bases separating them. CDR3 length: 14 amino acids. CDR3 nucleotides: TGCAGCGGCCTCATTCCAGGACAGCTATATGGCTACACCTTC. This sequence encodes CSGLIPGQLYGYTF.

The chain carries TRBV11-2 and TRBJ2-3; 9 bases are shared with TRBD2. Germline CDR1 is SGHAT and CDR2 is FQNNGV. V lost 5 bases, J lost 12 bases, and 18 bases stayed unmatched. This CDR3 has 16 residues. In nucleotides, the CDR3 is TGTGCCAGCAGCCGTCGTAGCGGGAGCTCAGGAGATGCACAGTATTTT. Encoded protein: CASSRRSGSSGDAQYF. Combining the CDR3 with reference TRBV11-2 and TRBJ2-3 gives the whole variable domain EAGVAQSPRYKIIEKRQSVAFWCNPISGHATLYWYQQILGQGPKLLIQFQNNGVVDDSQLPKDRFSAERLKGVDSTLKIQPAKLEDSAVYLCASSRRSGSSGDAQYFGPGTRLTVL.

This clonotype has just a few counts. The V call is TRBV10-2, the J call TRBJ1-1; D might be TRBD1 (5 bases). Trimming removed 6 bases from V and 6 bases from J, with 14 bases in between. This CDR3 spans 13 amino acids. Looked up from germline, CDR1 is WSHSY and CDR2 is SAAADI. The CDR3 here is CASSPDRGAEAFF. CDR3 sequence (DNA): TGCGCCAGCAGCCCCGACAGAGGCGCTGAAGCTTTCTTT.

In this sample, this clonotype turned up once. The missing conserved phenylalanine or tryptophan at the end of this CDR3 makes a read error likely. V usage is TRBV11-3 and J usage is TRBJ2-2; TRBD2 matches at 8 bases. The CDR3 consists of 15 residues. In germline, CDR1 is SGHNT, CDR2 YENEEA. V trimming: 5 bases; J trimming: 6 bases; junction bases outside the gene matches: 8. This chain's CDR3 is CASSRPAGVPGELFL. The CDR3 DNA sequence: TGTGCCAGCAGCCGACCAGCGGGAGTCCCCGGGGAGCTGTTTCTT.

V and J are TRBV11-2 and TRBJ2-7; a weak D match, TRBD2 (6 bases). Trimming shortened V by 5 bases and J by 9 bases, and 17 bases separated the two germline ends. The germline CDR1 and CDR2 sequences are SGHAT and FQNNGV. This CDR3 spans 13 amino acids. CDR3 DNA: TGTGCCAGCAGCGAGCGGACTAACTATGGGCAGTACTTC. This encodes CASSERTNYGQYF.

On this clonotype itself: Since a much larger clone is just one base distant, this may be a read error. The chain combines TRBV6-8 with TRBJ1-1; the match to TRBD1 covers 7 bases. The CDR3 has 14 amino acids. Germline loops: CDR1 MNHGY, CDR2 SAAAGT. The CDR3 DNA is TGTGCCAGCAGTTACTCGACAGGGAACACTGAAGCTCTCTTT. Amino acid sequence: CASSYSTGNTEALF.

Note on this clonotype: It is unclear where the CDR3 begins or ends on the DNA, so no DNA is shown, and the CDR3 is as TCRdb lists it. The chain employs TRBV29-1 and TRBJ1-1; TRBD1, the table's D call, lacks a check against the DNA. CDR1 and CDR2 from the germline V gene are SQVTM and ANQGSEA. Both ends counted, the CDR3 spans 13 residues. The CDR3 spells CSVGEGADTETFF.

Regarding this clonotype: A read error may be the cause here, since a much bigger clone is one base away. This chain links TRBV7-8 with TRBJ1-5, with 7 bases that match TRBD1. CDR1 SGHVS and CDR2 FQNEAQ come from the germline V gene. The CDR3 sequence is 16 residues long. The CDR3 sequence is CASSFGTNRGNQPRHF. In nucleotides, the CDR3 is TGTGCCAGCAGCTTCGGGACGAACAGGGGCAATCAGCCCCGGCATTTT. The full variable domain, completed using reference TRBV7-8 and TRBJ1-5, is GAGVSQSPRYKVAKRGQDVALRCDPISGHVSLFWYQQALGQGPEFLTYFQNEAQLDKSGLPSDRFFAERPEGSVSTLKIQRTQQEDSAVYLCASSFGTNRGNQPRHFGDGTRLSIL.

Notes on this clonotype: The junction does not match germline at one end; this may be a read error. This chain joins TRBV28 and TRBJ2-5; D tentatively fits TRBD1 or TRBD2 (5 bases each). Per the germline V gene, CDR1 is MDHEN and CDR2 is SYDVKM. The CDR3 extends over 13 amino acids. Written as DNA, the CDR3 is TGCGCCAGCACTCGGGGCAACCAAGAGACCCAGTACTTC. Amino acid sequence: CASTRGNQETQYF.

This clonotype occurred many times. In DNA form, the CDR3 reads TGTGCCAGCAGTATGAAGGACGGACCGAACACCGGGGAGCTGTTTTTT. Translation: CASSMKDGPNTGELFF. The chain recombines TRBV12-3 or TRBV12-4 with TRBJ2-2; D is unclear. Trimming cost V 5 bases and J 0 bases, with 13 bases left between them. The CDR3 spans 16 residues.

As regards this clonotype: A much larger clone sits a single nucleotide away, making a read error possible. The chain has TRBV6-5 and TRBJ2-5; 7 nucleotides match TRBD2. Germline CDR1 reads MNHEY; CDR2 reads SVGAGI. The CDR3 length is 16 residues. Germline trimming cut 11 bases from V and 4 bases from J; bases unmatched to any gene: 19. DNA for the CDR3: TGTGCCCCCGCGAGTGCTGCGGGCGGGAGATCAGAGACCCAGTACTTC. This codes for CAPASAAGGRSETQYF.

As for this clonotype: It may be a read error: a sequence one base away is much more abundant. The genes are TRBV7-8 and TRBJ2-7; TRBD2 might be the D (5 bases). This CDR3 is built from 15 residues. The germline CDR1 and CDR2 sequences are SGHVS and FQNEAQ. The CDR3 nucleotides are TGTGCCAGCGGCTTAACAGCGGTAGCGAACTACGAGCAGTACTTC. Its protein is CASGLTAVANYEQYF.

On this clonotype itself: A junction boundary mismatches the germline segment, possibly from a read error. The genes are TRBV5-5 and TRBJ2-6; D is ambiguous. CDR1 and CDR2 (germline): SGHKS, YYEKEE (reference sequence). This CDR3 is 14 amino acids long. DNA for the CDR3: TGCGCCAGAAGCGAGATCTCTGGGGCCAACGTCCTGACTTTC. The encoded protein is CARSEISGANVLTF.

Concerning this clonotype: At one of its ends the junction is not consistent with the germline gene, which may arise from a read error. The V gene is TRBV9, the J gene TRBJ2-6; no clear D. CDR3 length: 13 amino acids. CDR1 SGDLS and CDR2 YYNGEE come from the germline V gene. The chain's CDR3 is CVSSHAGANVLTF. The CDR3 coding sequence is TGTGTCAGCAGCCATGCTGGGGCCAACGTCCTGACTTTC. Full variable domain (remainder filled in from reference TRBV9 and TRBJ2-6): DSGVTQTPKHLITATGQRVTLRCSPRSGDLSVYWYQQSLDQGLQFLIQYYNGEERAKGNILERFSAQQFPDLHSELNLSSLELGDSALYFCVSSHAGANVLTFGAGSRLTVL.

Concerning this clonotype itself: Mismatch with germline at one junction end may stem from a read error. The rearrangement joins TRBV4-2 to TRBJ2-2, with D perhaps given as TRBD1 or TRBD2 (8 bases each). The CDR3 sequence is 23 residues long. The germline V gene encodes CDR1 LGHNA and CDR2 YNFKEQ. Written as DNA, the CDR3 is TGTGCCAGCGGCCAAGGGAGTCAGGGGGCTGGATCGGGAGGGCCGGGGAACACCGGGGAGCTGTTTTTT. Translation gives CASGQGSQGAGSGGPGNTGELFF.

This clonotype has a single count. A junction end diverges from the germline sequence, so it may reflect a read error. The rearrangement uses TRBV4-2 and TRBJ1-1; D is uncertain. Germline CDR1 is LGHNA and CDR2 is YNFKEQ. This CDR3 is 16 amino acids long. CDR3 in amino acids: CASNQDDGRMNTEAFF. CDR3 nucleotide sequence: TGTGCCAGCAACCAAGATGACGGGCGCATGAACACTGAAGCTTTCTTT.